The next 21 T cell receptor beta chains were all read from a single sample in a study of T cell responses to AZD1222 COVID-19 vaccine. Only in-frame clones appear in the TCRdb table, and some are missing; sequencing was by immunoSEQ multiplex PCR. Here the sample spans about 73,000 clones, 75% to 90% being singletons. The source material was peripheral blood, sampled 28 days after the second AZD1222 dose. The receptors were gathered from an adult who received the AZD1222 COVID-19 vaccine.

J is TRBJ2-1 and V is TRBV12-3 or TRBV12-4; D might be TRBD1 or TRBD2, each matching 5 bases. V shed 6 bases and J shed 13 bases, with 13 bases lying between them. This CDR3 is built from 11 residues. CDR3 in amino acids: CASSPGTLQFF. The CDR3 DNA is TGTGCCAGCAGCCCCGGGACCCTTCAGTTCTTC.

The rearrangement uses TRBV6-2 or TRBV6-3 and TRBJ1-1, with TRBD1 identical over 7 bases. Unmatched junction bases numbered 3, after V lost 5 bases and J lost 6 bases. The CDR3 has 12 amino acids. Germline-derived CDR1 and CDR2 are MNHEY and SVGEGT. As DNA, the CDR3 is TGTGCCAGCAGTGCGACAGGGCCTGAAGCTTTCTTT. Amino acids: CASSATGPEAFF.

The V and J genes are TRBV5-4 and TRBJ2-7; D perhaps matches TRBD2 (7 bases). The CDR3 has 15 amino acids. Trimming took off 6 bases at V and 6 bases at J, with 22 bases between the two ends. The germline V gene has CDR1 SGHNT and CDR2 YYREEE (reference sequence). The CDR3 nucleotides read TGTGCCAGCACCAGGGAGGGGGGCAGGGCCCCCGAGCAGTACTTC. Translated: CASTREGGRAPEQYF.

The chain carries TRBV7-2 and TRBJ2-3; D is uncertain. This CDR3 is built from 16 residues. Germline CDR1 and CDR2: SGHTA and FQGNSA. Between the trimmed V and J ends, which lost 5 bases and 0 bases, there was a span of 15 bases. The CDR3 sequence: CASSRSRPVSTDTQYF. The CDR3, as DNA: TGTGCCAGCAGCCGTAGCCGGCCAGTAAGCACAGATACGCAGTATTTT.

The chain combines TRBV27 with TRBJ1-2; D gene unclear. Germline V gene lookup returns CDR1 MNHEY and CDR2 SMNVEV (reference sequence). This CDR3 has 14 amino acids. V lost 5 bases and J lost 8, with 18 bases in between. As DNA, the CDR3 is TGTGCCAGCAGTCCCTCGGACGCCAAACGCGGCTACACCTTC. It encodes CASSPSDAKRGYTF.

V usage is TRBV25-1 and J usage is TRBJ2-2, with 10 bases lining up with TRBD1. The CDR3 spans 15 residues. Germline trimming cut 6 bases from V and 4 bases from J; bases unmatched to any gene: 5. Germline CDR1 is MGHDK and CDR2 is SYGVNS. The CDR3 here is CASRGTGVVTGELFF. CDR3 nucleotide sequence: TGTGCCAGCAGGGGGACAGGGGTGGTCACCGGGGAGCTGTTTTTT.

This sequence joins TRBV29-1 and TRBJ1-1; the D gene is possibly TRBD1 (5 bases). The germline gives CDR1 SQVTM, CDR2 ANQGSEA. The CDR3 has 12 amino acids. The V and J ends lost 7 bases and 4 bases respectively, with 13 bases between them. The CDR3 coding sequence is TGCAGCGACGGGACGGCCTTCACTGAAGCTTTCTTT. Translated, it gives CSDGTAFTEAFF.

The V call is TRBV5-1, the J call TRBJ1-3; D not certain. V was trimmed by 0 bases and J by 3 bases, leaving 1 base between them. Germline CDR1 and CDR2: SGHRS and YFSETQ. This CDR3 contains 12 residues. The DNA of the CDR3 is TGCGCCAGCAGCTTGGGTGGAAACACCATATATTTT. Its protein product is CASSLGGNTIYF.

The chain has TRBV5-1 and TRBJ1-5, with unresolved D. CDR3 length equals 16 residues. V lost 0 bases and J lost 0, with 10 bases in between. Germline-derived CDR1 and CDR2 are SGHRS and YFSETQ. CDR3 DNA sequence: TGCGCCAGCAGCTTGGAGGGCAGTTATAGCAATCAGCCCCAGCATTTT. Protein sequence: CASSLEGSYSNQPQHF.

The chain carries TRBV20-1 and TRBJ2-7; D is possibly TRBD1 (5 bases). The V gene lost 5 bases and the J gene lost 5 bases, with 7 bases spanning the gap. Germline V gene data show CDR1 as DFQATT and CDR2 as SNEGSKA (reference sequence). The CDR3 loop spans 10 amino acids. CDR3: CSAWGDEQYV. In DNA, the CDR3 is TGCAGTGCTTGGGGCGACGAGCAGTACGTC.

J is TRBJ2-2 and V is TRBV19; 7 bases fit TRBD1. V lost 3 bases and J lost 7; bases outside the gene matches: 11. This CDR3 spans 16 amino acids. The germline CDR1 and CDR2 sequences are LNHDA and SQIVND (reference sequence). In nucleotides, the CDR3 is TGTGCCAGTAGTATTAAGGGGGCTCTATCGGGCGGGGAGCTGTTTTTT. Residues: CASSIKGALSGGELFF.

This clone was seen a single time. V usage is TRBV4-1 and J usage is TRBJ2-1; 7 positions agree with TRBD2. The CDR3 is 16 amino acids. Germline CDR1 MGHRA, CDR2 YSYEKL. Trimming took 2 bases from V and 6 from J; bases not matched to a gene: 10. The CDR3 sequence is CASSQWAGASSNEQFF. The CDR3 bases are TGCGCCAGCAGCCAATGGGCGGGAGCCTCGTCCAATGAGCAGTTCTTC.

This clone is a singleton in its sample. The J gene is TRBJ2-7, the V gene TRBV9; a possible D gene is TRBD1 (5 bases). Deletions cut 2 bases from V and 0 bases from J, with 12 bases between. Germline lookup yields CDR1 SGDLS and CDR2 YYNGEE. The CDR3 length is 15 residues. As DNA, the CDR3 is TGTGCCAGCAGCGTCGACCCCGACAGCTCCTACGAGCAGTACTTC. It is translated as CASSVDPDSSYEQYF.

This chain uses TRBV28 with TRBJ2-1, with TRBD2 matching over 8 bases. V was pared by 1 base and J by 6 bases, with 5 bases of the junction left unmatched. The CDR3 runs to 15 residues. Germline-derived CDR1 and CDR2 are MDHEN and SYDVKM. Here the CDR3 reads CASSLSGLVSNEQFF. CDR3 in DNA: TGTGCCAGCAGTTTATCGGGACTAGTTTCCAATGAGCAGTTCTTC. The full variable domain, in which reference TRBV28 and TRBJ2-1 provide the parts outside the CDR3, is DVKVTQSSRYLVKRTGEKVFLECVQDMDHENMFWYRQDPGLGLRLIYFSYDVKMKEKGDIPEGYSVSREKKERFSLILESASTNQTSMYLCASSLSGLVSNEQFFGPGTRLTVL.

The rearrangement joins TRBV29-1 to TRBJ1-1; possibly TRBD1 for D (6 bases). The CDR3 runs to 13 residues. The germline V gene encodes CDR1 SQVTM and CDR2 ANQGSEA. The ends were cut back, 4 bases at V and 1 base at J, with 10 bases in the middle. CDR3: CSVVRGANTEAFF. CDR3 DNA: TGCAGCGTTGTTCGGGGGGCGAACACTGAAGCTTTCTTT.

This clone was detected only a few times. The CDR3 region is CASSPTWGIQNTIYF. The CDR3 DNA follows: TGTGCCAGCAGCCCAACTTGGGGGATTCAGAACACCATATATTTT. This chain uses TRBV3-1 (or the pseudogene TRBV3-2) with TRBJ1-3, with D possibly being TRBD1 (5 bases). The V gene lost 4 bases and the J gene lost 7 bases, with 17 bases spanning the gap. The CDR3 is 15 residues long. Germline V gives CDR1 LGHDT, CDR2 YNNKEL (reference sequence).

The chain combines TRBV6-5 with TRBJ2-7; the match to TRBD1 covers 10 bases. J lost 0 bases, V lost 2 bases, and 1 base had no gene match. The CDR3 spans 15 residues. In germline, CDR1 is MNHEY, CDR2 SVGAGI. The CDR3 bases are TGTGCCAGCAGTTACGGACAGGGGGGCTCCTACGAGCAGTACTTC. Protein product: CASSYGQGGSYEQYF.

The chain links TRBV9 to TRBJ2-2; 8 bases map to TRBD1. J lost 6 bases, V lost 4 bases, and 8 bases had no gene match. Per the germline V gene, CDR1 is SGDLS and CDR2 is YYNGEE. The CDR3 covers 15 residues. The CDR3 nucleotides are TGTGCCAGCAGCCCGGACAGGGCCCAGGCCGGGGAGCTGTTTTTT. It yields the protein CASSPDRAQAGELFF.

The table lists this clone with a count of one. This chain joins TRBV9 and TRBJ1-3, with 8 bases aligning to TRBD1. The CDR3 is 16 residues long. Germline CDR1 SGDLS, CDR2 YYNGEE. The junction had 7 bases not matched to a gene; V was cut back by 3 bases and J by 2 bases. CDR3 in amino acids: CASSGRQGLPGNTIYF. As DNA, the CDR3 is TGTGCCAGCAGCGGGCGACAGGGGCTCCCTGGAAACACCATATATTTT.

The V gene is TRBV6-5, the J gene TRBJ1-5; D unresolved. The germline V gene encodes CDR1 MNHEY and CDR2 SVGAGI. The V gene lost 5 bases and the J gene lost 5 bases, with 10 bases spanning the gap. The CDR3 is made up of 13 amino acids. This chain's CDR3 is CASSPTGYQPQHF. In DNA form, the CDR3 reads TGTGCCAGCAGTCCGACGGGGTATCAGCCCCAGCATTTT.

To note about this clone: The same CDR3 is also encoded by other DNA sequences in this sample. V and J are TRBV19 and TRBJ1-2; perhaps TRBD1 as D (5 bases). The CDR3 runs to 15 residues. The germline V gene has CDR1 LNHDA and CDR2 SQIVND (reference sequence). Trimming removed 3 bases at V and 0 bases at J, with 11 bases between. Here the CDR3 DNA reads TGTGCCAGTAGTATCGTCCAGGGCGCTAACTATGGCTACACCTTC. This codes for CASSIVQGANYGYTF.